These 21 T cell receptor beta chains originate from one sample sequenced in a study of vaccination effects on CD4 cells after COVID-19. No antigen has been assigned to these receptors. Culture lasted under 13 days before CD4+ T cell isolation. BNT162b2 vaccine or mRNA-1273 vaccine was given to participants in two doses. This table comes from immunoSEQ multiplex PCR, and its TCRdb copy is limited to in-frame clones, with some not included. The sample contains approximately 74,000 clones, roughly four fifths of which appear only once. The input for sequencing was CD4+ T cells from PBMCs cultured without peptide, taken after COVID-19 vaccination. The source of these receptors is a human donor who received a COVID-19 vaccine.

The chain links TRBV30 to TRBJ1-5, with 7 bases fitting TRBD1. V lost 3 bases, J lost 5 bases, and 10 bases stayed unmatched. The germline gives CDR1 GTSNPN, CDR2 SVGIG (reference sequence). This CDR3 is built from 15 residues. CDR3 protein: CAWREQGRPYQPQHF. CDR3 sequence (DNA): TGTGCCTGGAGGGAACAGGGGCGCCCCTATCAGCCCCAGCATTTT. Full variable domain (missing parts from reference TRBV30 and TRBJ1-5): SQTIHQWPATLVQPVGSPLSLECTVEGTSNPNLYWYRQAAGRGLQLLFYSVGIGQISSEVPQNLSASRPQDRQFILSSKKLLLSDSGFYLCAWREQGRPYQPQHFGDGTRLSIL.

The rearrangement joins TRBV28 to TRBJ1-4; D gene ambiguous. The germline gives CDR1 MDHEN, CDR2 SYDVKM. CDR3 size: 15 residues. V lost 2 bases and J lost 8, with 15 bases in between. DNA for the CDR3: TGTGCCAGCAGTTTAAGCCAGGCATGGGAGGAAAAACTGTTTTTT. Its protein is CASSLSQAWEEKLFF.

This clone ranks as medium-sized (0.01 to 0.1%). The V call is TRBV30, the J call TRBJ1-6, with TRBD1 matching over 8 bases. The CDR3 consists of 16 residues. V dropped 3 bases and J dropped 7; count of bases not matched to a gene: 11. The germline V gene has CDR1 GTSNPN and CDR2 SVGIG (reference sequence). CDR3 loop: CAWRGLQGAGNSPLHF. The CDR3 DNA reads as TGTGCCTGGAGGGGCCTCCAGGGGGCTGGGAATTCACCCCTCCACTTT.

CDR3 DNA sequence: TGTGCCAGCAGACCTAGCGGGGGGGCTACAGATACGCAGTATTTT. Translating it yields CASRPSGGATDTQYF. The gene calls are TRBV5-6 and TRBJ2-3; 12 bases match TRBD2. The V gene end was trimmed by 5 bases and the J gene end by 3 bases; junction bases not matched to a gene: 4. This CDR3 has 15 residues. Germline CDR1 SGHDT, CDR2 YYEEEE.

This sequence joins TRBV5-1 and TRBJ1-6; D remains ambiguous. The V gene's germline CDR1 is SGHRS and CDR2 YFSETQ. V was shortened by 4 bases and J by 8 bases, with 10 bases between the two germline ends. The CDR3 consists of 13 residues. The CDR3 is CASSRWNDSPLHF. CDR3 coding DNA: TGCGCCAGCAGCCGCTGGAACGATTCACCCCTCCACTTT.

The chain joins TRBV29-1 to TRBJ2-5, with unresolved D. Germline V gene lookup returns CDR1 SQVTM and CDR2 ANQGSEA. The CDR3 sequence is 13 residues long. Trimming shortened V by 6 bases and J by 1 base, and 12 bases separated the two germline ends. The CDR3 DNA follows: TGCAGCGTGGTAAGGCCACCCCAAGAGACCCAGTACTTC. It specifies CSVVRPPQETQYF.

The CDR3 DNA reads as TGTGCCAGCAGCTTAAGAGTACTGCTAGCGGGGGATATGGCCGGGGAGCTGTTTTTT. Amino acid sequence: CASSLRVLLAGDMAGELFF. This chain connects TRBV7-8 to TRBJ2-2; 10 bases align to TRBD2. The length of the CDR3 is 19 residues. The germline V gene has CDR1 SGHVS and CDR2 FQNEAQ. V gave up 2 bases and J gave up 6 bases; unmatched junction bases: 15.

The gene calls are TRBV6-5 and TRBJ1-5; 9 nucleotides line up with TRBD1. The CDR3 length is 14 residues. V lost 6 bases to trimming and J lost 7 bases; unmatched junction nucleotides: 7. Germline loops: CDR1 MNHEY, CDR2 SVGAGI. As DNA, the CDR3 is TGTGCCAGCAGCACCGGGACAGGGTGGCAGCCCCAGCATTTT. Residues: CASSTGTGWQPQHF.

The V and J genes are TRBV2 and TRBJ1-2; 7 bases match TRBD1. Unmatched junction bases numbered 1, after V lost 7 bases and J lost 2 bases. The CDR3 sequence is 12 residues long. Per germline, CDR1 SNHLY and CDR2 FYNNEI. The CDR3 is CASIQGNYGYTF. The CDR3 DNA sequence: TGTGCCAGCATACAGGGGAACTATGGCTACACCTTC.

There are a few counts of this clone. The rearrangement uses TRBV19 and TRBJ1-6; the D gene is possibly TRBD1 (6 bases). CDR1 and CDR2 from the germline V gene are LNHDA and SQIVND (reference sequence). This CDR3 spans 18 amino acids. V was trimmed by 7 bases and J by 0 bases, leaving 19 bases between them. This chain's CDR3 is CASKRGLGSLSYNSPLHF. The CDR3 DNA reads TGTGCCAGTAAAAGGGGGTTGGGCAGCCTCTCCTATAATTCACCCCTCCACTTT.

The chain has TRBV3-1 (or the pseudogene TRBV3-2) and TRBJ2-1; 8 bases are shared with TRBD2. The V gene's germline CDR1 is LGHDT and CDR2 YNNKEL (reference sequence). J lost 5 bases, V lost 4 bases, and 7 bases had no gene match. This CDR3 comprises 15 residues. The CDR3 coding sequence is TGTGCCAGCAGCCCCCCCAGCGGGGGCCACAATGAGCAGTTCTTC. Its translation is CASSPPSGGHNEQFF.

The chain combines TRBV5-6 with TRBJ1-6, with unresolved D. V lost 1 base and J lost 9, with 5 bases in between. The germline V gene has CDR1 SGHDT and CDR2 YYEEEE. The CDR3 runs 12 residues. The CDR3 is CASSLYRSPLHF. DNA for the CDR3: TGTGCCAGCAGCTTGTATCGTTCACCCCTCCACTTT.

The chain links TRBV15 to TRBJ1-2; no clear D gene. This CDR3 contains 14 residues. The ends were cut back, 1 base at V and 2 bases at J, with 8 bases in the middle. From germline, CDR1 is LNHNV and CDR2 YYDKDF (reference sequence). CDR3: CATSRVRNNYGYTF. The CDR3 DNA reads as TGTGCCACCAGCAGAGTTCGAAACAACTATGGCTACACCTTC.

CDR3 nucleotides: TGTGCCAGCAGCCGGTCAGGGTATGGAAACACCATATATTTT. Residues: CASSRSGYGNTIYF. The chain joins TRBV3-1 (or the pseudogene TRBV3-2) to TRBJ1-3; maybe TRBD1 (5 bases). The CDR3 loop spans 14 amino acids. With 4 bases removed from V and 3 bases from J, the gap between germline ends came to 10 bases. Germline CDR1 LGHDT, CDR2 YNNKEL (reference sequence).

The genes are TRBV4-2 and TRBJ1-3; 9 nucleotides line up with TRBD1. After removal of 0 bases from V and 4 bases from J, the junction contained 7 bases not matched to a gene. The CDR3 runs to 17 residues. From germline, CDR1 is LGHNA and CDR2 YNFKEQ. For the CDR3, the DNA is TGTGCCAGCAGCCAAGAAACTGCCGGGACAGGGGGAAACACCATATATTTT. It codes for CASSQETAGTGGNTIYF.

This clone was observed a few times. The rearrangement uses TRBV11-2 and TRBJ1-1, with 7 bases fitting TRBD1. After removal of 6 bases from V and 1 base from J, the junction contained 8 bases not matched to a gene. Looked up from germline, CDR1 is SGHAT and CDR2 is FQNNGV. The CDR3 is made up of 15 amino acids. The CDR3, as DNA: TGTGCCAGCAGAGTGCCGGGACAGCGGAACACTGAAGCTTTCTTT. Encoded protein: CASRVPGQRNTEAFF.

The chain couples TRBV9 to TRBJ1-3; D may be TRBD1 (5 bases). The CDR3 is 15 residues long. Germline CDR1 is SGDLS and CDR2 is YYNGEE. V shed 3 bases and J shed 2 bases, with 12 bases lying between them. CDR3 loop: CASSAQTAPGNTIYF. CDR3 nucleotide sequence: TGTGCCAGCAGCGCTCAGACAGCGCCTGGAAACACCATATATTTT.

The CDR3 DNA reads TGTGCCAGCAGTCCGACAGGACAATACACAGATACGCAGTATTTT. Amino acid sequence: CASSPTGQYTDTQYF. The chain has TRBV2 and TRBJ2-3; possible D gene TRBD1, 6 bases. Germline loops: CDR1 SNHLY, CDR2 FYNNEI. The ends were cut back, 5 bases at V and 2 bases at J, with 14 bases in the middle. This CDR3 is 15 amino acids long.

The chain links TRBV7-2 to TRBJ2-3, with D possibly TRBD2 on 6 matching bases. V was clipped by 7 bases and J by 4 bases, with 15 bases between them. In germline, CDR1 is SGHTA, CDR2 FQGNSA. CDR3 length equals 14 residues. Here the CDR3 reads CASTLTRVSDTQYF. CDR3 DNA sequence: TGTGCCAGCACCCTGACTAGAGTCTCAGATACGCAGTATTTT.

This chain links TRBV6-6 with TRBJ1-3; D is unclear. The V end was cut by 5 bases, the J end by 0 bases, with 8 bases between. This CDR3 is 14 amino acids long. The germline gives CDR1 MNHNY, CDR2 SVGAGI (reference sequence). The CDR3 sequence is CASSLITSGNTIYF. CDR3 DNA: TGTGCCAGCAGTCTAATCACCTCTGGAAACACCATATATTTT.

The chain is built from TRBV19 and TRBJ2-4; 10 bases are shared with TRBD1. J gave up 1 base and V 11 bases, and 23 bases lay outside the gene matches. The CDR3 sequence is 20 residues long. Germline CDR1 is LNHDA and CDR2 is SQIVND (reference sequence). The CDR3 coding sequence is TGTGCCTCCCCCCCCGGACCGGGACAGGGGATCGAGTTCGCCAAAAACATTCAGTACTTC. Translated: CASPPGPGQGIEFAKNIQYF.